This section outlines one TCR beta chain sequence together with its context. Antigen specificity is unknown. From RNA, the CDR3 regions of TCR beta chains were amplified and sequenced. Following a first-round RT-PCR that used HTBI primers, a second-round multiplex PCR was carried out. TCRdb reanalysed the multiplex PCR reads using MiXCR and keeps one entry per CDR3 protein. The sample has around 670,000 distinct CDR3 sequences, 35% to 50% seen once; the top ten hold 44%. The sample belongs to a study of Graves' ophthalmopathy and Graves' hyperthyroidism. Study-level findings and limits: Predictions made by the model for ophthalmopathy progression reached roughly 70% sensitivity and approximately 78% specificity.

The trim removed 8 bases at V and 8 bases at J, leaving 6 bases unmatched. The germline CDR1 and CDR2 sequences are ENHRY and SYGVKD. The CDR3 loop spans 14 amino acids. Sequencing was carried out using peripheral blood. The rearrangement links TRBV10-3 to TRBJ1-4; 12 bases are shared with TRBD1. This sequence was found in an adult man with Graves' ophthalmopathy. The CDR3 reads CAISTGTGGEKLFF. The CDR3 DNA sequence: TGTGCCATCTCGACCGGGACAGGGGGCGAAAAACTGTTTTTT.